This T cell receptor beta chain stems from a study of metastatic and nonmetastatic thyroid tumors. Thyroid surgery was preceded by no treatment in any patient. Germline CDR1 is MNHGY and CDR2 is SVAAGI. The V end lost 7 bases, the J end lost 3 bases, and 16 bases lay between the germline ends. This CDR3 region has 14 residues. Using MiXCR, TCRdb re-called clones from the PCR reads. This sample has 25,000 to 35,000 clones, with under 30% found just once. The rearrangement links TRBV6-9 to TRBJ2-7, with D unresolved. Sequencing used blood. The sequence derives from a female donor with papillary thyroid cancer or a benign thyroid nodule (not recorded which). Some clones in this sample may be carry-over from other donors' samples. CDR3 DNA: TGTGCCAGCACTTACTCGAAACTCCACTACGAGCAGTACTTC. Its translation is CASTYSKLHYEQYF.